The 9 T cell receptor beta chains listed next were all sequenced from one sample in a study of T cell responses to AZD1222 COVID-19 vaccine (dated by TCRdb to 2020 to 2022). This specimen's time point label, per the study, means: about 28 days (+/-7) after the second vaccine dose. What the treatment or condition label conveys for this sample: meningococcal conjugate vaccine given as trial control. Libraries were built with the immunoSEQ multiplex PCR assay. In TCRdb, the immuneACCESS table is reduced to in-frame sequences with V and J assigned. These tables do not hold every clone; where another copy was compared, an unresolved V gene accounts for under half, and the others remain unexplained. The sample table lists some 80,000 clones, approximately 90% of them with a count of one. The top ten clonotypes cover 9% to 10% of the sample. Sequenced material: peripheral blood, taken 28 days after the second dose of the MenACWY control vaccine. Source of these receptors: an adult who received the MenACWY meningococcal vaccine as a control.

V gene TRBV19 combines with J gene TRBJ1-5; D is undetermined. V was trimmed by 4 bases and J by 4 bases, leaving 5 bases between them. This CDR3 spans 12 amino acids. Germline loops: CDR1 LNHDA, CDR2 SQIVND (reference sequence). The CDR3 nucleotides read TGTGCCAGTAGTACCCAGAATCAGCCCCAGCATTTT. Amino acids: CASSTQNQPQHF.

The CDR3 loop reads CASKMGTGNQPQHF. The CDR3 nucleotides read TGTGCCAGCAAGATGGGGACAGGCAATCAGCCCCAGCATTTT. The chain uses TRBV2 and TRBJ1-5, with 7 bases matching TRBD1. This CDR3 is 14 amino acids long. Germline V CDR1 and CDR2: SNHLY, FYNNEI. Losses at the gene ends were 7 bases for V and 2 bases for J; bases not matched to a gene: 5.

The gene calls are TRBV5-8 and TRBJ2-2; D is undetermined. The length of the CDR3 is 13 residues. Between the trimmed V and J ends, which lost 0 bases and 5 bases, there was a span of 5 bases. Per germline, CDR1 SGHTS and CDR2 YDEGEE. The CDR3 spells CASSLARTGELFF. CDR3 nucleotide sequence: TGTGCCAGCAGCTTGGCCAGAACCGGGGAGCTGTTTTTT.

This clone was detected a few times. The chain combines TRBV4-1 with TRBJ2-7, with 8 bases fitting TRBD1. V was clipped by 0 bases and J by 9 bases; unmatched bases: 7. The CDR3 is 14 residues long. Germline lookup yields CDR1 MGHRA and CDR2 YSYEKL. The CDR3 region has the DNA TGCGCCAGCAGCCAAGATCAGGCAGGGGGCGCGCAGTACTTC. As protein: CASSQDQAGGAQYF.

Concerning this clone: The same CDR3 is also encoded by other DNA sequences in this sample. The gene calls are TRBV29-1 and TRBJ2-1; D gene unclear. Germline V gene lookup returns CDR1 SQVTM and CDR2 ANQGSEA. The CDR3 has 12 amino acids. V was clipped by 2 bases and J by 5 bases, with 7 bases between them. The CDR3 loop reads CSVELRDNEQFF. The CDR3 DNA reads TGCAGCGTTGAATTGCGAGACAATGAGCAGTTCTTC.

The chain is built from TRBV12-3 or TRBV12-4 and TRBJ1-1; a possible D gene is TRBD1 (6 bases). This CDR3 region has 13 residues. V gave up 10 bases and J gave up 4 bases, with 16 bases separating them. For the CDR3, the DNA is TGTGCCACCTTTTGGGGGGGCGGCACTGAAGCTTTCTTT. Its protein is CATFWGGGTEAFF.

The CDR3 DNA is TGTGCCAGCAGCTTATTGGGGTCTAGCACAGATACGCAGTATTTT. This translates into CASSLLGSSTDTQYF. This sequence joins TRBV7-3 and TRBJ2-3; D remains ambiguous. CDR3 length: 15 residues. Germline V gene data show CDR1 as SGHTA and CDR2 as FQGTGA. V lost 2 bases and J 0 bases, leaving 9 bases between the germline ends.

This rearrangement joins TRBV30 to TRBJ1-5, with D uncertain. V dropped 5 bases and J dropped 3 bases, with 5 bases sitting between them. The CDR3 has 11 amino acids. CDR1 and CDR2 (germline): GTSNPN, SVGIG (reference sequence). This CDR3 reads CAWGFNQPQHF. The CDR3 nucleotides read TGTGCCTGGGGCTTCAATCAGCCCCAGCATTTT. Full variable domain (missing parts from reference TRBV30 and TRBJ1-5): SQTIHQWPATLVQPVGSPLSLECTVEGTSNPNLYWYRQAAGRGLQLLFYSVGIGQISSEVPQNLSASRPQDRQFILSSKKLLLSDSGFYLCAWGFNQPQHFGDGTRLSIL.

The CDR3 loop reads CASSLDRSTDTQYF. CDR3 in DNA: TGCGCCAGCAGCTTGGACAGGAGCACAGATACGCAGTATTTT. The gene calls are TRBV5-1 and TRBJ2-3; weak D call: TRBD1 (5 bases). CDR3 length: 14 residues. Trimming stripped 0 bases from V and 0 bases from J, with 5 bases between. In germline, CDR1 is SGHRS, CDR2 YFSETQ. Looking up the rest from reference TRBV5-1 and TRBJ2-3 gives the full variable domain: KAGVTQTPRYLIKTRGQQVTLSCSPISGHRSVSWYQQTPGQGLQFLFEYFSETQRNKGNFPGRFSGRQFSNSRSEMNVSTLELGDSALYLCASSLDRSTDTQYFGPGTRLTVL.